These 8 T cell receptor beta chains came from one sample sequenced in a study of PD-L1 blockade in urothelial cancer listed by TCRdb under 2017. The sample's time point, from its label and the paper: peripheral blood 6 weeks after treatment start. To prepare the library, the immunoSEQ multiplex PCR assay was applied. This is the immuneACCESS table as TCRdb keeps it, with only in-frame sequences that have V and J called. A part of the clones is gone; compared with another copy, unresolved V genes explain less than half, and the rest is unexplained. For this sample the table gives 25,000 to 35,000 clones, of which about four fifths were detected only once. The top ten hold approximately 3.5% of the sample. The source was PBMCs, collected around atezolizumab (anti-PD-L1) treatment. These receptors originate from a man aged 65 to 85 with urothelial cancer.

CDR3 amino acids: CASSPTKRPGQTYEQYF. For the CDR3, the DNA is TGTGCCAGCTCACCTACAAAAAGACCGGGACAGACCTACGAGCAGTACTTC. V usage is TRBV18 and J usage is TRBJ2-7; TRBD1 matches at 7 bases. CDR1 KGHSH and CDR2 LQKENI come from the germline V gene. The CDR3 has 17 amino acids. V gave up 3 bases and J gave up 2 bases; unmatched junction bases: 13.

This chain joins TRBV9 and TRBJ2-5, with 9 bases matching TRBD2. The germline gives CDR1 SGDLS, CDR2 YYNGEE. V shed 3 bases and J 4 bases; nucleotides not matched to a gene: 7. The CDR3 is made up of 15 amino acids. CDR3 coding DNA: TGTGCCAGCAGCGCGCGGGGGGGCCAACTAGAGACCCAGTACTTC. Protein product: CASSARGGQLETQYF.

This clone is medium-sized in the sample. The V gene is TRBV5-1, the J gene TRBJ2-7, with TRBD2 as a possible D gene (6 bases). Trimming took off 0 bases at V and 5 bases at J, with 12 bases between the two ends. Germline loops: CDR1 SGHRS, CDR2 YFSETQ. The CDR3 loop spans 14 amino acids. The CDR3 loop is CASSLGRGKDEQYF. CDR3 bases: TGCGCCAGCAGCTTGGGTCGGGGGAAGGACGAGCAGTACTTC.

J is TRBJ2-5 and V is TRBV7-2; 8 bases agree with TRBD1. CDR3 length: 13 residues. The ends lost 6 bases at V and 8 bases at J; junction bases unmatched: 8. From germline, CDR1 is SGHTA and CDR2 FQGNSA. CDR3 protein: CASRFGQGATQYF. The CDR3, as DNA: TGTGCCAGCAGGTTTGGACAGGGAGCTACCCAGTACTTC.

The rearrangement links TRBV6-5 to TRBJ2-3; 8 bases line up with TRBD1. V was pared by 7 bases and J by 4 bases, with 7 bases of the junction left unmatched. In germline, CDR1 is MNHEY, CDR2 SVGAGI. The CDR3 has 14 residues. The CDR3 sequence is CASTQGAASDTQYF. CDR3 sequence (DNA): TGTGCCAGCACGCAGGGGGCAGCGTCAGATACGCAGTATTTT.

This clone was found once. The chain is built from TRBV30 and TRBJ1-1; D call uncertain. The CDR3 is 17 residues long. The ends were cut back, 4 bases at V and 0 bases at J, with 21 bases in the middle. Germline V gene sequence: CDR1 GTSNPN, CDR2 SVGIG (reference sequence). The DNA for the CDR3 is TGTGCCTGGAACCTAAGGCAGTTTACACAGATGAACACTGAAGCTTTCTTT. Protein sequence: CAWNLRQFTQMNTEAFF.

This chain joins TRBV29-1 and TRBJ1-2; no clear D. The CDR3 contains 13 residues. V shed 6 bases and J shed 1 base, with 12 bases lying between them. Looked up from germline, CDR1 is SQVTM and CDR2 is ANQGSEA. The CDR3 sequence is CSVSQALNYGYTF. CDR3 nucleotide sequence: TGCAGCGTCAGTCAGGCGCTTAACTATGGCTACACCTTC.

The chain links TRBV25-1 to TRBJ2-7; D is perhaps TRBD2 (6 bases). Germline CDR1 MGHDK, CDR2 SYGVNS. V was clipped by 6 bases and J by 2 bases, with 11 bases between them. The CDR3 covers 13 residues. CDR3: CASRGTLTYEQYF. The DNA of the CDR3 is TGTGCCAGCAGGGGGACTCTCACCTACGAGCAGTACTTC.